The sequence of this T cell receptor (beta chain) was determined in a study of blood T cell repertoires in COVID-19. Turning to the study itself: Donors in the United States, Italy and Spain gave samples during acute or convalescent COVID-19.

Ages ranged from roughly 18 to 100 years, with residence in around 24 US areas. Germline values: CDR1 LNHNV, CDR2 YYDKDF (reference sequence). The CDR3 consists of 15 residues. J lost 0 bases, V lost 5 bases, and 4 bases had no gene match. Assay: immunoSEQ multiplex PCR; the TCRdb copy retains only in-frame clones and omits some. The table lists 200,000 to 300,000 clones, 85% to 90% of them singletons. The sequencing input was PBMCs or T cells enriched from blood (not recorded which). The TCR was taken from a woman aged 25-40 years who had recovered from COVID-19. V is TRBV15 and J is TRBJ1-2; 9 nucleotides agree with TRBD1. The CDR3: CATSQDRGTNYGYTF. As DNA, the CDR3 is TGTGCCACCAGCCAGGACAGGGGAACTAACTATGGCTACACCTTC.